The 20 T cell receptor beta chains below all came from one sample that was sequenced in a study of OX40 agonist ivuxolimab in advanced cancers. Libraries were prepared by immunoSEQ multiplex PCR; TCRdb keeps only in-frame clonotypes and omits some of them. This table holds around 100,000 clones, around 94% found once. This specimen consisted of CD4+ or CD8+ T cells sorted from blood, obtained in a trial of the OX40 agonist ivuxolimab. The source of these receptors is an adult with an advanced solid tumor such as melanoma, head and neck, liver or kidney cancer.

This chain joins TRBV4-2 and TRBJ2-3; the match to TRBD2 covers 14 bases. The germline V gene has CDR1 LGHNA and CDR2 YNFKEQ. CDR3 length: 19 amino acids. Germline trimming cut 2 bases from V and 4 bases from J; bases unmatched to any gene: 11. The CDR3 loop is CASSQPPSGTSGSSDTQYF. The CDR3 coding sequence is TGTGCCAGCAGCCAACCGCCCTCCGGGACTAGCGGGAGTTCAGATACGCAGTATTTT.

This chain joins TRBV4-3 and TRBJ1-1; D gene uncertain. The CDR3 has 17 residues. Trimming cost V 0 bases and J 4 bases, with 18 bases left between them. From germline, CDR1 is LGHNA and CDR2 YSLEER. The CDR3 coding sequence is TGCGCCAGCAGCCAAGATATACGGCAGACCCGCGGCACTGAAGCTTTCTTT. Amino acids: CASSQDIRQTRGTEAFF.

On this clone: Other DNA sequences in the same sample also yield this CDR3. V usage is TRBV30 and J usage is TRBJ1-2, with D possibly TRBD1 on 5 matching bases. Trimming took off 0 bases at V and 2 bases at J, with 7 bases between the two ends. The V gene's germline CDR1 is GTSNPN and CDR2 SVGIG (reference sequence). The CDR3 is made up of 13 amino acids. CDR3 residues: CAWSVRGNYGYTF. Here the CDR3 DNA reads TGTGCCTGGAGTGTTCGGGGGAACTATGGCTACACCTTC.

The chain combines TRBV25-1 with TRBJ1-2, with D tentatively TRBD1 (5 bases). V was shortened by 6 bases and J by 7 bases, with 9 bases between the two germline ends. CDR1 and CDR2 (germline): MGHDK, SYGVNS. The CDR3 sequence is 11 residues long. CDR3 in amino acids: CASRGGRGYTF. The DNA of the CDR3 is TGTGCCAGCAGGGGGGGTCGTGGCTACACCTTC.

The count of this clone is one. The chain links TRBV5-1 to TRBJ2-5, with unresolved D. The CDR3 covers 12 residues. The germline gives CDR1 SGHRS, CDR2 YFSETQ. V was cut by 1 base and J by 4 bases, with 5 bases left in between. DNA for the CDR3: TGCGCCAGCAGCTTGCAGCCAGAGACCCAGTACTTC. It specifies CASSLQPETQYF. The variable domain in full, with the rest retrieved from reference TRBV5-1 and TRBJ2-5, is KAGVTQTPRYLIKTRGQQVTLSCSPISGHRSVSWYQQTPGQGLQFLFEYFSETQRNKGNFPGRFSGRQFSNSRSEMNVSTLELGDSALYLCASSLQPETQYFGPGTRLLVL.

The J gene is TRBJ1-5, the V gene TRBV19; D gene ambiguous. This CDR3 spans 15 amino acids. Germline lookup yields CDR1 LNHDA and CDR2 SQIVND (reference sequence). Trimming left V 6 bases short and J 5 bases short, with 17 bases between. Here the CDR3 DNA reads TGTGCCAGTAGGCCCCCTACCAACCGGTATCAGCCCCAGCATTTT. As protein: CASRPPTNRYQPQHF.

V usage is TRBV4-1 and J usage is TRBJ2-5; D gene ambiguous. CDR1 and CDR2 (germline): MGHRA, YSYEKL. V was clipped by 4 bases and J by 1 base, with 1 base between them. The CDR3 runs 11 residues. In DNA, the CDR3 is TGCGCCAGCAGCCTCCAAGAGACCCAGTACTTC. Translation gives CASSLQETQYF.

The chain combines TRBV7-3 with TRBJ2-5; D is unresolved. Deletions cut 2 bases from V and 5 bases from J, with 6 bases between. This CDR3 contains 12 residues. Germline assignment: CDR1 SGHTA and CDR2 FQGTGA. In DNA, the CDR3 is TGTGCCAGCAGCTTACCGAGCGAGACCCAGTACTTC. As protein: CASSLPSETQYF.

Details on this clone: Additional DNA sequences in this sample encode the identical CDR3. The chain combines TRBV5-4 with TRBJ2-1, with D uncertain. Trimming took 0 bases from V and 4 from J, leaving 5 bases between them. The CDR3 runs to 13 residues. Germline lookup yields CDR1 SGHNT and CDR2 YYREEE (reference sequence). This chain's CDR3 is CASSLVGYNEQFF. The DNA of the CDR3 is TGTGCCAGCAGCTTGGTAGGATACAATGAGCAGTTCTTC.

This clone occurred once. This CDR3 is CASQAGLEYTGELFF. DNA of the CDR3: TGTGCCAGCCAGGCGGGACTCGAATACACCGGGGAGCTGTTTTTT. The chain uses TRBV28 and TRBJ2-2, with a weak D call TRBD2 (6 bases). The length of the CDR3 is 15 residues. The germline V gene has CDR1 MDHEN and CDR2 SYDVKM. Trimming shortened V by 8 bases and J by 3 bases, and 16 bases separated the two germline ends.

The chain combines TRBV19 with TRBJ2-1; D ambiguous. Germline V gene sequence: CDR1 LNHDA, CDR2 SQIVND (reference sequence). CDR3 length: 11 residues. Trimming took 10 bases from V and 0 from J, leaving 4 bases between them. Written as DNA, the CDR3 is TGTGCCATCAGCTCCTACAATGAGCAGTTCTTC. Protein product: CAISSYNEQFF.

The J gene is TRBJ1-1, the V gene TRBV6-5; TRBD1 matches 9 bases. This CDR3 has 13 amino acids. Germline V gives CDR1 MNHEY, CDR2 SVGAGI. After removal of 2 bases from V and 9 bases from J, the junction contained 4 bases not matched to a gene. DNA for the CDR3: TGTGCCAGCAGTTACGCCAACAGGGGGCAAGCTTTCTTT. It translates to CASSYANRGQAFF.

The rearrangement uses TRBV18 and TRBJ1-2; D gene unclear. Trimming cost V 3 bases and J 4 bases, with 9 bases left between them. Germline CDR1 KGHSH, CDR2 LQKENI. There are 13 residues in the CDR3. The CDR3 loop reads CASSPEGGYGYTF. The CDR3 bases are TGTGCCAGCTCACCCGAGGGTGGCTATGGCTACACCTTC.

The chain links TRBV7-2 to TRBJ1-4; no clear D gene. The CDR3 totals 13 residues. Germline CDR1 is SGHTA and CDR2 is FQGNSA. Trimming cost V 5 bases and J 4 bases, with 8 bases left between them. In DNA form, the CDR3 reads TGTGCCAGCAGCAGGGCCTTTAATGAAAAACTGTTTTTT. Residues: CASSRAFNEKLFF.

V gene TRBV6-6 combines with J gene TRBJ2-1, with 10 positions matching TRBD2. The junction had 3 bases not matched to a gene; V was cut back by 5 bases and J by 2 bases. This CDR3 is built from 15 residues. Germline V CDR1 and CDR2: MNHNY, SVGAGI (reference sequence). The CDR3 nucleotides read TGTGCCAGCAGTCGGACTAGCGGTACCTACAATGAGCAGTTCTTC. Protein: CASSRTSGTYNEQFF.

The chain is built from TRBV2 and TRBJ1-6, with D possibly matching TRBD1 (5 bases). The V gene's germline CDR1 is SNHLY and CDR2 FYNNEI. This CDR3 spans 12 amino acids. With 3 bases removed from V and 9 bases from J, the gap between germline ends came to 6 bases. The CDR3, as DNA: TGTGCCAGCAGTGAGCAGGGTTCACCCCTCCACTTT. This codes for CASSEQGSPLHF.

This rearrangement joins TRBV18 to TRBJ2-3; D perhaps matches TRBD2 (6 bases). V dropped 2 bases and J dropped 4 bases, with 13 bases sitting between them. This CDR3 has 15 residues. Germline values: CDR1 KGHSH, CDR2 LQKENI. CDR3 sequence: CASSPSASEADTQYF. CDR3 nucleotide sequence: TGTGCCAGCTCACCATCCGCTAGCGAGGCAGATACGCAGTATTTT. Full variable domain (remainder filled in from reference TRBV18 and TRBJ2-3): NAGVMQNPRHLVRRRGQEARLRCSPMKGHSHVYWYRQLPEEGLKFMVYLQKENIIDESGMPKERFSAEFPKEGPSILRIQQVVRGDSAAYFCASSPSASEADTQYFGPGTRLTVL.

This chain connects TRBV29-1 to TRBJ1-6; 8 bases match TRBD1. Per germline, CDR1 SQVTM and CDR2 ANQGSEA. The trim removed 7 bases at V and 7 bases at J, leaving 6 bases unmatched. This CDR3 comprises 13 residues. CDR3 loop: CSAGRDRNSPLHF. CDR3 bases: TGCAGCGCCGGCAGGGACAGGAATTCACCCCTCCACTTT.

CDR3: CASRKRQLNTEAFF. CDR3 in DNA: TGTGCCAGCAGAAAACGACAGCTGAACACTGAAGCTTTCTTT. This chain joins TRBV14 and TRBJ1-1; the D gene is possibly TRBD1 (5 bases). V gave up 6 bases and J gave up 0 bases, with 11 bases separating them. The CDR3 is made up of 14 amino acids. CDR1 SGHDN and CDR2 FVKESK come from the germline V gene.

V usage is TRBV28 and J usage is TRBJ1-5; D not resolved. The CDR3 runs 13 residues. V lost 10 bases and J lost 6, with 16 bases in between. The germline CDR1 and CDR2 sequences are MDHEN and SYDVKM. The CDR3 DNA reads TGTGCCACCGACGCGGGGTTGGGTCAGCCCCAGCATTTT. Protein sequence: CATDAGLGQPQHF.